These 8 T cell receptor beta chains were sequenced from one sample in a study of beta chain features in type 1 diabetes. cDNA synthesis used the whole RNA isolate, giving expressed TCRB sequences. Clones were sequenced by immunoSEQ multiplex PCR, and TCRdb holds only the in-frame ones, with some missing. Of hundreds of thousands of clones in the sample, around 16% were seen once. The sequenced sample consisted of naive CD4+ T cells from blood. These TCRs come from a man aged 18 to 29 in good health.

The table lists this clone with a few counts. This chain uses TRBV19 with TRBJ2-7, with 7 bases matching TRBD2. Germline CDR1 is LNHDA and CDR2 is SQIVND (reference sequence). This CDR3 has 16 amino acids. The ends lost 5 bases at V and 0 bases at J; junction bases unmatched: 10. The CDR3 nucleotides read TGTGCCAGTAGTGCCCGTCTAGCGGCTTCCTCCTACGAGCAGTACTTC. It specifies CASSARLAASSYEQYF.

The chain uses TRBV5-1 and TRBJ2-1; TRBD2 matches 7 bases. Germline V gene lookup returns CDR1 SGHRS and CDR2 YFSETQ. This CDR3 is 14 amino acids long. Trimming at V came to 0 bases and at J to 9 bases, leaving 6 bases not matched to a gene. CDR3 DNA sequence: TGCGCCAGCAGCTTGGCCGGGATAGCGGGTGAGCAGTTCTTC. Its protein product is CASSLAGIAGEQFF.

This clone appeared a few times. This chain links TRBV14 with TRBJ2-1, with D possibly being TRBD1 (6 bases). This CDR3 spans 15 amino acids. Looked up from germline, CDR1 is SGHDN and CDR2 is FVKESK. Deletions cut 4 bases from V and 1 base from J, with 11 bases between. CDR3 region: CASSPGVGSYNEQFF. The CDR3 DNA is TGTGCCAGCAGCCCAGGGGTAGGTTCCTACAATGAGCAGTTCTTC.

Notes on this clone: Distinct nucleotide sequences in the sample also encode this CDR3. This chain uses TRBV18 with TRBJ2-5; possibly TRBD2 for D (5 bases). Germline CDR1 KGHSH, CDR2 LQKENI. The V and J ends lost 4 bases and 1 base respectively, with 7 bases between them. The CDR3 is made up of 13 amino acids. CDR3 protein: CASSRGLQETQYF. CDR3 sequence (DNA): TGTGCCAGCTCACGCGGACTCCAAGAGACCCAGTACTTC.

CDR3 nucleotides: TGCAGCGTTCGGGCTTCCCAAAGGCCGGGAAACACCATATATTTT. It codes for CSVRASQRPGNTIYF. The chain links TRBV29-1 to TRBJ1-3; D ambiguous. Looked up from germline, CDR1 is SQVTM and CDR2 is ANQGSEA. V lost 5 bases and J lost 4, with 18 bases in between. CDR3 length: 15 amino acids.

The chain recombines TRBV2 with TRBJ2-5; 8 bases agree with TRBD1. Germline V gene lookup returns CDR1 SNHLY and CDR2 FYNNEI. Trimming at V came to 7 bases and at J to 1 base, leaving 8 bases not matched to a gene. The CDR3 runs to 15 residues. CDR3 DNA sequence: TGTGCCAGCAATGGACAGGGTACCTTCCAAGAGACCCAGTACTTC. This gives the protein CASNGQGTFQETQYF.

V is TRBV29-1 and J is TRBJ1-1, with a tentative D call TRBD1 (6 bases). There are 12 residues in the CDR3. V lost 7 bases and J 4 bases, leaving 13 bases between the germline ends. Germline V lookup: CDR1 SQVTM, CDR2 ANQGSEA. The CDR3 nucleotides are TGCAGCGCTACAGGGTCTAGCACTGAAGCTTTCTTT. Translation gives CSATGSSTEAFF.

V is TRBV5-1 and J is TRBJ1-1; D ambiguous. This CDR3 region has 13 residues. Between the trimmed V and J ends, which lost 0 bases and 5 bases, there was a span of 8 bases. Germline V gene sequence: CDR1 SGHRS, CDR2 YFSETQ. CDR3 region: CASSLGVGTEAFF. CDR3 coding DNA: TGCGCCAGCAGCTTGGGAGTGGGGACTGAAGCTTTCTTT. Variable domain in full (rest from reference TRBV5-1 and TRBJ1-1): KAGVTQTPRYLIKTRGQQVTLSCSPISGHRSVSWYQQTPGQGLQFLFEYFSETQRNKGNFPGRFSGRQFSNSRSEMNVSTLELGDSALYLCASSLGVGTEAFFGQGTRLTVV.